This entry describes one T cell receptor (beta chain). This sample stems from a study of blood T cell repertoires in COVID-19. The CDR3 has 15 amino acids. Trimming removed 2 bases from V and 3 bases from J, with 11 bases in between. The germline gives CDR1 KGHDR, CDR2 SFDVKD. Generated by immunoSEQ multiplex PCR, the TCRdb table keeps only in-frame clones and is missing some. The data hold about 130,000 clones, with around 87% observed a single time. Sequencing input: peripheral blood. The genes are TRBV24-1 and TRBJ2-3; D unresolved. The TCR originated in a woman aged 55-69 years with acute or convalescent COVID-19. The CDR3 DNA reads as TGTGCCACCAGTGATTCAGGTTCCAGGACAGATACGCAGTATTTT. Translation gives CATSDSGSRTDTQYF.